Each of the 30 T cell receptor beta chains below was sequenced from the same sample in a study of neurological immune-mediated disorders. MiXCR, run by TCRdb on the 5' RACE reads, gives a single entry per CDR3 protein. In the table there are approximately 60,000 distinct CDR3 sequences, 4% to 5.5% of which are singletons. The sequenced sample was PBMCs. These receptors all come from a man between 50 and 59 years old with multiple sclerosis.

This clonotype was detected many times. CDR3 region: CASSLEPGLGEYEQYF. CDR3 DNA: TGCGCCAGCAGCTTAGAACCGGGACTGGGGGAGTACGAGCAGTACTTC. V is TRBV5-1 and J is TRBJ2-7, with TRBD2 as a possible D gene (6 bases). CDR3 length: 16 residues. From germline, CDR1 is SGHRS and CDR2 YFSETQ. The V end was cut by 2 bases, the J end by 4 bases, with 19 bases between.

This clonotype was seen many times. This chain connects TRBV20-1 to TRBJ2-5; D is uncertain. Germline loops: CDR1 DFQATT, CDR2 SNEGSKA (reference sequence). The V and J ends lost 4 bases and 0 bases respectively, with 18 bases between them. The CDR3 contains 16 residues. The CDR3 coding sequence is TGCAGTGCTATTCCACCCGTAGGCGGACACCAAGAGACCCAGTACTTC. It codes for CSAIPPVGGHQETQYF.

The table lists this clonotype with many counts. The genes are TRBV20-1 and TRBJ2-2; D not resolved. Germline V CDR1 and CDR2: DFQATT, SNEGSKA (reference sequence). Trimming pared 3 bases from V and 1 base from J, leaving 6 bases between. The CDR3 totals 13 residues. The DNA of the CDR3 is TGCAGTGCTAGTTCTGGGAACACCGGGGAGCTGTTTTTT. Translated, it gives CSASSGNTGELFF.

A few counts support this clonotype. The germline gene is not matched at one end of the junction; a read error may be the cause. This chain uses TRBV9 with TRBJ1-6; D perhaps matches TRBD1 (6 bases). The CDR3 is made up of 15 amino acids. CDR1 is SGDLS and CDR2 is YYNGEE in the germline V gene. The CDR3 sequence: CASGQTSSYNSPLNF. The CDR3, as DNA: TGTGCCAGCGGACAGACGAGCTCCTATAATTCACCCCTCAACTTT.

This clonotype was picked up one time. The chain joins TRBV5-1 to TRBJ2-1; TRBD2 matches 10 bases. The CDR3 has 20 amino acids. V lost 3 bases and J lost 4; bases outside the gene matches: 19. Germline V gene lookup returns CDR1 SGHRS and CDR2 YFSETQ. DNA for the CDR3: TGCGCCAGCAGCTACCCCATTCAGGTGCTAGCGGGGGTAAGATACAATGAGCAGTTCTTC. This codes for CASSYPIQVLAGVRYNEQFF.

This clonotype was counted ten times or more. An end of the junction does not agree with germline; a read error may underlie this. The chain carries TRBV5-1 and TRBJ2-2, with D unclear. Germline V gene sequence: CDR1 SGHRS, CDR2 YFSETQ. CDR3 size: 12 residues. The CDR3 sequence: CASKANYGELFF. Here the CDR3 DNA reads TGCGCAAGCAAGGCAAATTACGGGGAGCTGTTTTTT.

To note about this clonotype: Given a much more abundant clone one base away, this may be a read error. This sequence joins TRBV27 and TRBJ1-2; D remains ambiguous. This CDR3 has 13 residues. Trimming took 5 bases from V and 7 from J, leaving 14 bases between them. Germline lookup yields CDR1 MNHEY and CDR2 SMNVEV (reference sequence). CDR3: CASSGLTPGGYTF. CDR3 in DNA: TGTGCCAGCAGTGGACTCACCCCCGGTGGCTACACCTTC.

The chain joins TRBV7-2 to TRBJ2-4; 7 nucleotides align to TRBD1. J gave up 9 bases and V 0 bases, and 8 bases lay outside the gene matches. CDR1 and CDR2 from the germline V gene are SGHTA and FQGNSA. CDR3 length equals 15 residues. CDR3 DNA sequence: TGTGCCAGCAGCTTAGCTCTACAGGGGCAAGCCATTCAGTACTTC. It codes for CASSLALQGQAIQYF.

The chain combines TRBV5-5 with TRBJ2-5, with 7 bases lining up with TRBD1. Losses at the gene ends were 4 bases for V and 1 base for J; bases not matched to a gene: 4. This CDR3 is built from 14 residues. The germline V gene has CDR1 SGHKS and CDR2 YYEKEE (reference sequence). CDR3 residues: CASSTRQGQETQYF. CDR3 DNA: TGTGCCAGCAGCACTAGACAGGGCCAAGAGACCCAGTACTTC.

This clonotype has ten or more counts. The J gene is TRBJ2-3, the V gene TRBV24-1; D ambiguous. CDR3 size: 14 residues. Deletions cut 3 bases from V and 2 bases from J, with 8 bases between. In germline, CDR1 is KGHDR, CDR2 SFDVKD. In nucleotides, the CDR3 is TGTGCCACCAGTGATGAGGCCTCCACAGATACGCAGTATTTT. It codes for CATSDEASTDTQYF.

This clonotype came up a few times. A much larger clone differs by one base, so this may be a read error. The rearrangement links TRBV7-9 to TRBJ2-4; D is possibly TRBD2 (5 bases). The CDR3 runs 15 residues. Per germline, CDR1 SEHNR and CDR2 FQNEAQ (reference sequence). The chain's CDR3 is CASSPLYLAKKIQYF. CDR3 sequence (DNA): TGTGCCAGCAGCCCGCTGTACCTAGCCAAAAAAATTCAGTACTTC.

V and J are TRBV6-2 or TRBV6-3 and TRBJ1-4; D possibly corresponds to TRBD1 (5 bases). CDR1 MNHEY and CDR2 SVGEGT come from the germline V gene. V lost 4 bases, J lost 7 bases, and 10 bases lay in between. This CDR3 contains 13 residues. The CDR3 loop reads CASSFIDSEKLFF. The CDR3 DNA reads TGTGCCAGCAGTTTCATAGACAGTGAAAAACTGTTTTTT.

This clonotype was found a few times. The chain has TRBV20-1 and TRBJ2-7; 16 bases map to TRBD2. Germline V gives CDR1 DFQATT, CDR2 SNEGSKA (reference sequence). The CDR3 runs 17 residues. Germline trimming cut 6 bases from V and 3 bases from J; bases unmatched to any gene: 11. The DNA of the CDR3 is TGCAGTGCCGTCTCCGGGACTAGCGGGGGGGCATTCTACGAGCAGTACTTC. Translated: CSAVSGTSGGAFYEQYF.

The chain employs TRBV12-5 and TRBJ1-4; tentative D call: TRBD1 (6 bases). Trimming stripped 6 bases from V and 7 bases from J, with 12 bases between. The CDR3 runs 13 residues. Germline CDR1 is LGHNT and CDR2 is FRNRAP. The DNA of the CDR3 is TGTGCTAGTGGGTGGGACAACGGTGAAAAACTGTTTTTT. Amino acid sequence: CASGWDNGEKLFF. The full variable domain, completed using reference TRBV12-5 and TRBJ1-4, is DARVTQTPRHKVTEMGQEVTMRCQPILGHNTVFWYRQTMMQGLELLAYFRNRAPLDDSGMPKDRFSAEMPDATLATLKIQPSEPRDSAVYFCASGWDNGEKLFFGSGTQLSVL.

This clonotype appeared many times. This chain links TRBV20-1 with TRBJ2-1; D might be TRBD1 or TRBD2, each matching 5 bases. The length of the CDR3 is 16 residues. With 1 base removed from V and 4 bases from J, the gap between germline ends came to 17 bases. The germline CDR1 and CDR2 sequences are DFQATT and SNEGSKA (reference sequence). This CDR3 is CSARVPSGGHYNEQFF. CDR3 in DNA: TGCAGTGCTAGAGTTCCGTCCGGAGGACATTACAATGAGCAGTTCTTC.

In its sample, this clonotype was seen a few times. The chain uses TRBV12-3 or TRBV12-4 and TRBJ2-7; the D is unclear. V lost 5 bases and J lost 6, with 11 bases in between. The CDR3 sequence is 12 residues long. The CDR3 region is CASSGVVAEQYF. The CDR3 DNA is TGTGCCAGCAGTGGGGTCGTGGCCGAGCAGTACTTC.

The CDR3 loop is CASSLGPGGYTF. The CDR3 DNA reads TGCGCCAGCAGCTTGGGGCCAGGTGGCTACACCTTC. The chain joins TRBV5-1 to TRBJ1-2, with D hard to call. The CDR3 totals 12 residues. Trimming stripped 0 bases from V and 7 bases from J, with 7 bases between. The V gene's germline CDR1 is SGHRS and CDR2 YFSETQ.

This clonotype was recorded many times. The gene calls are TRBV5-1 and TRBJ1-2, with 9 positions matching TRBD1. The germline gives CDR1 SGHRS, CDR2 YFSETQ. V shed 5 bases and J 0 bases; nucleotides not matched to a gene: 11. The CDR3 is made up of 17 amino acids. Here the CDR3 DNA reads TGCGCCAGCAGTCCGGAGTGGACAGGGGTCACTAACTATGGCTACACCTTC. Translation gives CASSPEWTGVTNYGYTF.

This clonotype was counted many times. The chain has TRBV3-1 and TRBJ2-5; 8 positions agree with TRBD2. The CDR3 is 16 residues long. The V gene's germline CDR1 is LGHDT and CDR2 YNNKEL (reference sequence). The V and J ends lost 4 bases and 2 bases, in that order; junction bases with no gene match: 9. Written as DNA, the CDR3 is TGTGCCAGCAGCCTTCCATACGGGGGGGCACAAGAGACCCAGTACTTC. This translates into CASSLPYGGAQETQYF.

This clonotype came up many times. Relative to the germline gene, one junction end is altered; a read error may explain this. The chain couples TRBV5-1 to TRBJ1-6, with D perhaps TRBD1 (5 bases). The CDR3 covers 13 residues. Germline V gene data show CDR1 as SGHRS and CDR2 as YFSETQ. CDR3 sequence (DNA): TGCGCCAGCAGCTTGGGACAGAATTCACCCCTCAACTTT. This encodes CASSLGQNSPLNF.

This clonotype came up many times. The gene calls are TRBV18 and TRBJ1-4; tentatively, D is TRBD1 (5 bases). Germline CDR1 reads KGHSH; CDR2 reads LQKENI. Trimming took 4 bases from V and 5 from J, leaving 11 bases between them. The CDR3 is made up of 14 amino acids. DNA of the CDR3: TGTGCCAGCTCACGGGACCCGAGGAATGAAAAACTGTTTTTT. This translates into CASSRDPRNEKLFF.

At least ten counts were recorded for this clonotype. The chain is built from TRBV14 and TRBJ2-1, with D perhaps matching TRBD2 (5 bases). Germline CDR1 and CDR2: SGHDN and FVKESK. The CDR3 contains 18 residues. Trimming took off 0 bases at V and 5 bases at J, with 20 bases between the two ends. Written as DNA, the CDR3 is TGTGCCAGCAGCCAAGATGGGTACCGGGATCATTTAAACAATGAGCAGTTCTTC. Residues: CASSQDGYRDHLNNEQFF.

This clonotype appeared many times. V usage is TRBV4-1 and J usage is TRBJ1-5, with a possible D match to TRBD1 (5 bases). The CDR3 has 15 amino acids. Deletions cut 3 bases from V and 5 bases from J, with 14 bases between. CDR1 and CDR2 (germline): MGHRA, YSYEKL. In DNA form, the CDR3 reads TGCGCCAGCAGCCAGGGTACGACAGCCCATCAGCCCCAGCATTTT. Protein sequence: CASSQGTTAHQPQHF.

This clonotype has at least ten counts. CDR3: CASSDGTKIYEQYF. The CDR3 coding sequence is TGCGCCAGCAGCGACGGGACAAAAATATACGAGCAGTACTTC. The chain has TRBV5-1 and TRBJ2-7; D might be TRBD1 (6 bases). The V end lost 4 bases, the J end lost 4 bases, and 15 bases lay between the germline ends. CDR3 length: 14 amino acids. Germline V gives CDR1 SGHRS, CDR2 YFSETQ. Full variable domain (outside the CDR3, taken from reference TRBV5-1 and TRBJ2-7): KAGVTQTPRYLIKTRGQQVTLSCSPISGHRSVSWYQQTPGQGLQFLFEYFSETQRNKGNFPGRFSGRQFSNSRSEMNVSTLELGDSALYLCASSDGTKIYEQYFGPGTRLTVT.

This clonotype occurred many times. The chain joins TRBV5-1 to TRBJ1-2, with D tentatively TRBD1 (6 bases). Deletions cut 5 bases from V and 4 bases from J, with 21 bases between. This CDR3 has 16 amino acids. Germline lookup yields CDR1 SGHRS and CDR2 YFSETQ. CDR3 loop: CASRAGTRGYFYGYTF. The CDR3 nucleotides read TGCGCCAGCAGGGCCGGGACAAGGGGCTATTTCTATGGCTACACCTTC.

This clonotype was seen repeatedly, ten times or more. The rearrangement joins TRBV11-2 to TRBJ1-3; D ambiguous. Per germline, CDR1 SGHAT and CDR2 FQNNGV. The CDR3 contains 16 residues. The V end lost 0 bases, the J end lost 0 bases, and 9 bases lay between the germline ends. The CDR3: CASSLDLGGSGNTIYF. The DNA of the CDR3 is TGTGCCAGCAGCTTAGACCTGGGAGGCTCTGGAAACACCATATATTTT.

The sample holds many counts of this clonotype. The chain recombines TRBV28 with TRBJ1-2; D not resolved. The CDR3 loop spans 11 amino acids. Germline-derived CDR1 and CDR2 are MDHEN and SYDVKM. The CDR3 spells CGIKGGYGYTF. CDR3 coding DNA: TGTGGAATTAAAGGCGGGTATGGCTACACCTTC.

This clonotype was picked up many times. CDR3 protein: CASSLDSGPPNYGYTF. For the CDR3, the DNA is TGCGCCAGCAGCTTGGATTCAGGCCCCCCTAACTATGGCTACACCTTC. V gene TRBV5-1 combines with J gene TRBJ1-2; D is undetermined. Trimming shortened V by 0 bases and J by 0 bases, and 12 bases separated the two germline ends. The CDR3 spans 16 residues. Per germline, CDR1 SGHRS and CDR2 YFSETQ.

This clonotype was counted at least ten times. One end of the junction is discordant with germline, which a read error may explain. This rearrangement joins TRBV15 to TRBJ2-7, with D maybe TRBD2 (6 bases). Per germline, CDR1 LNHNV and CDR2 YYDKDF (reference sequence). The CDR3 has 14 residues. CDR3 in DNA: TGTGCCACCAGCATGCGCAGGGACTCCGACGAGCAGTACTTC. Protein product: CATSMRRDSDEQYF.

This clonotype was seen many times. CDR3 amino acids: CSARVHAEDTQYF. CDR3 DNA: TGCAGTGCTAGAGTACACGCGGAGGATACGCAGTATTTT. This chain uses TRBV20-1 with TRBJ2-3; unclear D gene. The CDR3 sequence is 13 residues long. Germline values: CDR1 DFQATT, CDR2 SNEGSKA (reference sequence). With 1 base removed from V and 6 bases from J, the gap between germline ends came to 11 bases.